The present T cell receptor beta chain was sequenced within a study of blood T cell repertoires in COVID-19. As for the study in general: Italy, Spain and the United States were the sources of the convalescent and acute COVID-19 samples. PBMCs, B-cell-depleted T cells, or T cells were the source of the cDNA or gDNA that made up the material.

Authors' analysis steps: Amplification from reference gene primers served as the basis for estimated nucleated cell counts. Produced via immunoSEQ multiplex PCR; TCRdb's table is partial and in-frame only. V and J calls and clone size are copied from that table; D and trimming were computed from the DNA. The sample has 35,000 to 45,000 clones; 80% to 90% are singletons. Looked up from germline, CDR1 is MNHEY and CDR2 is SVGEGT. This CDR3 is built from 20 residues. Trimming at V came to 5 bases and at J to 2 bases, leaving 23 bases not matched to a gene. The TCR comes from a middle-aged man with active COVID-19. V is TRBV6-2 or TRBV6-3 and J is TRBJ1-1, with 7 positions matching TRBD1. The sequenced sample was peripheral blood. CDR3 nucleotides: TGTGCCAGCAGTCACACCCGCCGGGGGGGCGTGTACAGGGGTAACACTGAAGCTTTCTTT. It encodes CASSHTRRGGVYRGNTEAFF.